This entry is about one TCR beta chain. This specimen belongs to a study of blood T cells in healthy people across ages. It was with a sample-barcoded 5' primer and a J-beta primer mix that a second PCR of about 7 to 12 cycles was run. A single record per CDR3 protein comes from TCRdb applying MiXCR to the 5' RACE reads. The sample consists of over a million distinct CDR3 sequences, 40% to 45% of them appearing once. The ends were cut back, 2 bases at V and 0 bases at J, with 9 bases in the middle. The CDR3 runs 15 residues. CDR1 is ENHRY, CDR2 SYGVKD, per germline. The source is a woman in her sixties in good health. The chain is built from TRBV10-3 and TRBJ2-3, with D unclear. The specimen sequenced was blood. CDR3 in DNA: TGTGCCATCAGTGAGAGGGCTAGTAGCACAGATACGCAGTATTTT. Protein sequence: CAISERASSTDTQYF.